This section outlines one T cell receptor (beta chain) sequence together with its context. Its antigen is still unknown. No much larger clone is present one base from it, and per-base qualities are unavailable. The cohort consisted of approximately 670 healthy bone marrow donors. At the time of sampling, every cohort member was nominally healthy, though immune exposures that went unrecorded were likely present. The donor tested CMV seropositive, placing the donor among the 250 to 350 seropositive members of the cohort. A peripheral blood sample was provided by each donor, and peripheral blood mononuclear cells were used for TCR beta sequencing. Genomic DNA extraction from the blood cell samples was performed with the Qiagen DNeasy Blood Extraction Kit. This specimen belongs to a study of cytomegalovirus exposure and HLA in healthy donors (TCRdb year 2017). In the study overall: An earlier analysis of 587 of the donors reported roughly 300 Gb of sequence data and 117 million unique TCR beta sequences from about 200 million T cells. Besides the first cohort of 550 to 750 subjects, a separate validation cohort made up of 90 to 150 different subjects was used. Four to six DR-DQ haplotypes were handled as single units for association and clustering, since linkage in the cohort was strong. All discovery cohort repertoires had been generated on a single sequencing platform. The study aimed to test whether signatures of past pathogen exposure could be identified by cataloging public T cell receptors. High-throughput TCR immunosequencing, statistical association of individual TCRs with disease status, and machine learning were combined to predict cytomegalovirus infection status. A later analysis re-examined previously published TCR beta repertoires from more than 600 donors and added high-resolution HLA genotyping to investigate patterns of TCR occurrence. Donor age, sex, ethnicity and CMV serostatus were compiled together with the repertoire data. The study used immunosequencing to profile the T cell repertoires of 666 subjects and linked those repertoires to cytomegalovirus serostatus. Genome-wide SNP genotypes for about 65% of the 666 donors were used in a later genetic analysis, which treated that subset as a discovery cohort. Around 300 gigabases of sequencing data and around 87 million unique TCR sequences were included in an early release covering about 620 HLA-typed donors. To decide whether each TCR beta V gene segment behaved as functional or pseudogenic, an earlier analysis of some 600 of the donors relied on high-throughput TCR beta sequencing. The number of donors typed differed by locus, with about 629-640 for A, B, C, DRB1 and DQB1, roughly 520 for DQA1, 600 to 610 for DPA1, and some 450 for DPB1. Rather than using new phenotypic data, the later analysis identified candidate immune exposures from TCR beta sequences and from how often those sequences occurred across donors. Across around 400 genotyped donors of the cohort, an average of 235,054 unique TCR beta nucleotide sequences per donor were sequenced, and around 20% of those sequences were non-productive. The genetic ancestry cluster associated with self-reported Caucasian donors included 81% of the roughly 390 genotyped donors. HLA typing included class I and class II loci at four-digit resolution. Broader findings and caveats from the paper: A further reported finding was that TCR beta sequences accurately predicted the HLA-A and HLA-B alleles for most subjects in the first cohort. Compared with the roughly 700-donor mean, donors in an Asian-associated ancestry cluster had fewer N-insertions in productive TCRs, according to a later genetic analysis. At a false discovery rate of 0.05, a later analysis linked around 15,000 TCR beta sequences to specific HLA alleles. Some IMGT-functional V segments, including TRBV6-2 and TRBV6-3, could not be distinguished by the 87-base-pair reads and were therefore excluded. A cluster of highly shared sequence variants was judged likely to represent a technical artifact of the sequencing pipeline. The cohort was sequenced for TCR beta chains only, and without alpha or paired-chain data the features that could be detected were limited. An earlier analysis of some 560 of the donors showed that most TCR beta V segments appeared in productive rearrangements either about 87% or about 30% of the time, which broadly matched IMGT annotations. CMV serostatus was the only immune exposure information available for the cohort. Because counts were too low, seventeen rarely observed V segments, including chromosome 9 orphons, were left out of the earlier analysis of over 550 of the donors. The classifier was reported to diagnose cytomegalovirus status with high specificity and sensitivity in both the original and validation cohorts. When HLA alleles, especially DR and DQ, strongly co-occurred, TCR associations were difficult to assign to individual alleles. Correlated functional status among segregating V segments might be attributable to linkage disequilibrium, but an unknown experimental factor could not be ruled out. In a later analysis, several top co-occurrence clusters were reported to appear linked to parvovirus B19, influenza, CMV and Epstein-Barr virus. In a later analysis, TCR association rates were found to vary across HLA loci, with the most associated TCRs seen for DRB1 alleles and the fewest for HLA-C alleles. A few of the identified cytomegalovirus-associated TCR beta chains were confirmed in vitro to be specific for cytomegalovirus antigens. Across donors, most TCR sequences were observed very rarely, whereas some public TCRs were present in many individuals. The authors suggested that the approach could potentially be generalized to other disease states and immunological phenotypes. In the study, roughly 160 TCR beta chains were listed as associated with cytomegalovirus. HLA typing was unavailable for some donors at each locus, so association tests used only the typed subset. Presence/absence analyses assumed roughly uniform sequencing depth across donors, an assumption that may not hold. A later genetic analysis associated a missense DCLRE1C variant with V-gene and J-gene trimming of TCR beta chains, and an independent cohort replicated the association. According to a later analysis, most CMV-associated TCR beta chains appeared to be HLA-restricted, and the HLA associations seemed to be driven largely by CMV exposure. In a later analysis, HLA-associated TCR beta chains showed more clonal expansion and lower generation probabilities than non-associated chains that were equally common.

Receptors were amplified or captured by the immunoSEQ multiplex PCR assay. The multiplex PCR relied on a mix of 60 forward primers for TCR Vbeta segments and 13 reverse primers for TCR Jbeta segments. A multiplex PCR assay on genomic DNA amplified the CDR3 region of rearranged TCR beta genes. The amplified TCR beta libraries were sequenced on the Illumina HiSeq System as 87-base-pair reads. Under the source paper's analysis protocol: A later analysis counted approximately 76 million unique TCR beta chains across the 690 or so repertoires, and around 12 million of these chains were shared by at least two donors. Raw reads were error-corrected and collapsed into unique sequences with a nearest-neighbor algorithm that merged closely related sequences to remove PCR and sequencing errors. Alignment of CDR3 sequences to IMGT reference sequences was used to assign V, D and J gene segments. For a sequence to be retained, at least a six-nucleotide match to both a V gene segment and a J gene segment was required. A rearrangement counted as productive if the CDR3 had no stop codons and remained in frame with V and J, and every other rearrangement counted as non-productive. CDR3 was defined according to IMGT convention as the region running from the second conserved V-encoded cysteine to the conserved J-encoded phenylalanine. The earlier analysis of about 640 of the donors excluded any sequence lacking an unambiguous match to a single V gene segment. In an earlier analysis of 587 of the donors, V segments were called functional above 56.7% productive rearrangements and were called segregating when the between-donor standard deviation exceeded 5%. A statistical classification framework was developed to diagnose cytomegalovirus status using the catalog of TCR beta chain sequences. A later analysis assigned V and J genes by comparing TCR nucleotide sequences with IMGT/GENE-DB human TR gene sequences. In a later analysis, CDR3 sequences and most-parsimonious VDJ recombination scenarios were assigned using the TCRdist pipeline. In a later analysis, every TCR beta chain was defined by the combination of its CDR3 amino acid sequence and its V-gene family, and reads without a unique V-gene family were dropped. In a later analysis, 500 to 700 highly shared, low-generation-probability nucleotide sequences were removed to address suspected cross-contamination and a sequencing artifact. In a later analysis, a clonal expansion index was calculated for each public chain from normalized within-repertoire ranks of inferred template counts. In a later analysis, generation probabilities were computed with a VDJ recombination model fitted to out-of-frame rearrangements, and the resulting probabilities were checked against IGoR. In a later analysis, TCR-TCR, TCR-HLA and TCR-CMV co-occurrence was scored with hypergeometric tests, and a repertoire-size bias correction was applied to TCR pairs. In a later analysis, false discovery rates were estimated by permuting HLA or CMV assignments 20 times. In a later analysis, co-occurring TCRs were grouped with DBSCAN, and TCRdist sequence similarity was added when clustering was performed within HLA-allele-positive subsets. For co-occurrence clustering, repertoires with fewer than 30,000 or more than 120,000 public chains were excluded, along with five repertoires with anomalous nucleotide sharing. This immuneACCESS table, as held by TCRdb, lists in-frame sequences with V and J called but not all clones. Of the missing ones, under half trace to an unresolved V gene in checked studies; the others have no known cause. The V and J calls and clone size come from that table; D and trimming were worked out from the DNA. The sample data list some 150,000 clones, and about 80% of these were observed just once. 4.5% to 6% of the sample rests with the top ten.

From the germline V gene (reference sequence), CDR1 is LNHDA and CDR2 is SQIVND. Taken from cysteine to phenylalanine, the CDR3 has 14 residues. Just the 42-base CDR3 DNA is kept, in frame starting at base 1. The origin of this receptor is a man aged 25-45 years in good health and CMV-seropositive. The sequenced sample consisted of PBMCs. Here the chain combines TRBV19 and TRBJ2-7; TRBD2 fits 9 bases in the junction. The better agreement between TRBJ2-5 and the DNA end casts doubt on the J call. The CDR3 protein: CASRGGGAWETQYF. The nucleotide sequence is TGTGCCAGTAGAGGCGGGGGGGCTTGGGAGACCCAGTACTTC.